The present entry profiles one T cell receptor (beta chain) with its context. No antigen is known for it. Base qualities are missing; no much larger clone stands one base away. Using the deep immunoSEQ assay, TCR CDR3 regions were amplified from genomic DNA by multiplex PCR. Genomic DNA extracted from each cell subset was distributed evenly over all wells of several immunoSEQ 96-well plates, and each plate served as one replicate. For sorted subsets, around 200 ng genomic DNA, equal to 25,000 to 35,000 T cell genomes, was loaded into each replicate PCR. Purified libraries were measured with a Qubit 3.0 fluorometer, size-checked on a Bioanalyzer 2100, and measured again with the KAPA Library Quantification kit. Each immunoSEQ 96-well plate was sequenced on its own single-read 150-cycle Illumina NextSeq 550 flow cell. In the paper's pipeline: Because only junctional sequences without quality scores were contained in the immunoSEQ output, filtering matching that applied to full-length reads could not be performed. Sequences were annotated with PyIR, a Python wrapper for IgBLAST v1.9, using IMGT germline references to assign V/J genes and CDR3. Reads with weak V/J assignments (E-value above 1e-6), missing CDR3, stop codons, out-of-frame junctions, or ambiguous translated residues were removed. V3J clonotypes were defined as sequences sharing an identical inferred V gene, J gene, and CDR3 amino acid sequence. Percentage overlap between repertoires was computed as shared unique clonotypes divided by the size of the smaller repertoire. Three approaches were used to assess repertoire richness: RTK rarefaction, the Chao1 estimator, and Recon v2.1 estimates of unobserved clonotypes. For all TCRbeta clonotypes obtained by the gDNA method from four donors, generation probabilities were computed with OLGA. TCRdb holds this immuneACCESS table with in-frame rearrangements only. Some clones are missing; in checked studies, unresolved V genes explain under half, and the rest has no known cause. Clone size and the V and J calls come from that table; the DNA yielded D and trimming. The sample profile shows roughly 2.4 million clones; approximately 94% of them were found once. Roughly 0.13% of the sample goes to the ten largest clones.

Healthy HIV-negative adults with no recently reported acute infections or vaccinations were included as donors. Every donor was a Caucasian adult living in Nashville, Tennessee, USA. CD4+ T cells were enriched through magnetic negative selection, after which naive cells were positively selected on CD45RA and the remaining negative fraction served as the memory subset. After blood collection by leukapheresis, PBMCs were isolated using Ficoll-Histopaque density gradient centrifugation and then cryopreserved in the vapor phase of liquid nitrogen. Purity and quantity of every magnetically sorted T cell population were checked by analytical flow cytometry. Genomic DNA was isolated from every sorted fraction and measured by UV absorbance on a Nanodrop 2000c. This sample stems from a study of shared clonotypes between healthy human individuals (dated by TCRdb to about 2020). Turning to the overall study: The cohort included a few men and two women between 18 and 49 years of age. Between about 0.9 and 8.9 billion PBMCs per donor were obtained by leukapheresis. Per donor, three plates each were used for CD4 naive and CD4 memory, two for CD8 naive, and one for CD8 memory. Libraries were prepared and TCR repertoires were sequenced by different laboratories using diverse techniques, in order to increase sequencing depth and limit assay-specific biases. Blood TCR repertoires of five healthy adults were deeply sequenced to estimate repertoire size and the extent of clonotype sharing between individuals.

Trimming removed 1 base from V and 0 bases from J, leaving 12 bases between the germline ends. The CDR3 covers 16 residues, taking in both the cysteine and the phenylalanine. Only the CDR3 region is kept as DNA, spanning 48 bases read in frame from base 1. Per the germline V gene, MDHEN is the CDR1 and SYDVKM is the CDR2. Overall results and qualifications from the work: Compared with non-shared clonotypes, clonotypes shared by all four sorted-subset donors had higher generation probabilities. When a few donors were compared, the shared fraction of clonotypes was about 5.5% for naive CD4, less than 4% for naive CD8, 2.3% for memory CD4, and 0.3% to 0.5% for memory CD8. Because the study included only a small number of donors, the genetic and exposure-history diversity represented was limited. Sampling was restricted to blood, and TCR repertoires in tissue are likely to differ from TCR repertoires in blood. Estimated clonotype richness was generally larger for naive than for memory subsets. Even with the large sequencing depth, rarefaction of the sorted-subset datasets indicated that sequencing was incomplete. Pairwise subsampling indicated that sequencing depth was expected to affect the degree of clonotype sharing among donors.

The chain is encoded by TRBV28 joined to TRBJ1-2; no confident D gene assignment can be made. Sequences were obtained from naive CD4+ T cells sorted from blood. The cell subset or site label on this specimen signifies: CD45RA+ positively selected. The TCR was taken from a man between 18 and 29 years old in good health. In nucleotide form, the sequence is TGTGCCAGCAGTTTATTACAGCTCAGACCTAACTATGGCTACACCTTC. This codes for CASSLLQLRPNYGYTF.